This T cell receptor (beta chain) derives from a study of shared clonotypes between healthy human individuals. Findings of the study overall: Clonotypes which were not shared had lower generation probabilities than clonotypes that all four donors shared.

V lost 4 bases and J 0 bases, leaving 10 bases between the germline ends. CDR1 SGHDT and CDR2 YYEEEE come from the germline V gene. The CDR3 totals 14 residues. Here immunoSEQ multiplex PCR was the method, and the copy in TCRdb shows in-frame clones only, minus some. The sample has roughly 1,100,000 clones, approximately 68% seen once. This clone was recorded once. Its target is not known. The J gene is TRBJ1-1, the V gene TRBV5-6; perhaps TRBD1 as D (5 bases). The sequenced sample was memory CD4+ T cells sorted from blood. Documented subset: CD45RA-negative fraction. This clonotype was sampled from a man between 18 and 35 years old in good health. The CDR3 protein is CASSGDRMNTEAFF. CDR3 nucleotide sequence: TGTGCCAGCAGCGGCGACAGAATGAACACTGAAGCTTTCTTT.